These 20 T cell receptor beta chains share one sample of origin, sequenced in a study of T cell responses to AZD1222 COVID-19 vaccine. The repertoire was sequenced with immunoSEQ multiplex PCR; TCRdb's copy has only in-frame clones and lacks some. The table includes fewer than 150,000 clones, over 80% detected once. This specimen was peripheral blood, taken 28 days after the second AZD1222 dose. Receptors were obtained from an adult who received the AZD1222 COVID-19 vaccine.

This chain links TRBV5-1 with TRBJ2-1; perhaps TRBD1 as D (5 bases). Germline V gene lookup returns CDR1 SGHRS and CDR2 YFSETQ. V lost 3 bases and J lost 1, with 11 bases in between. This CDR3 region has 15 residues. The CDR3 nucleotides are TGCGCCAGCAGCTATTTAGACAGATCCTACAATGAGCAGTTCTTC. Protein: CASSYLDRSYNEQFF.

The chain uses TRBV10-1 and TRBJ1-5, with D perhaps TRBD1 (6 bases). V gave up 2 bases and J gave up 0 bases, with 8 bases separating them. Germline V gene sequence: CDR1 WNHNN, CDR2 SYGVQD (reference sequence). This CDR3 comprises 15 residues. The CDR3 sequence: CASSETQGSNQPQHF. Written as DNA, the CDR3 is TGCGCCAGCAGTGAGACACAGGGTAGCAATCAGCCCCAGCATTTT.

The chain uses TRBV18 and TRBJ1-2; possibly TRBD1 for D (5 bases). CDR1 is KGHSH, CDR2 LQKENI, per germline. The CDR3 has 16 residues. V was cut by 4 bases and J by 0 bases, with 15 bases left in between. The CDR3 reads CASSQFVGATNYGYTF. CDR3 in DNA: TGTGCCAGCTCACAGTTCGTAGGGGCAACTAACTATGGCTACACCTTC.

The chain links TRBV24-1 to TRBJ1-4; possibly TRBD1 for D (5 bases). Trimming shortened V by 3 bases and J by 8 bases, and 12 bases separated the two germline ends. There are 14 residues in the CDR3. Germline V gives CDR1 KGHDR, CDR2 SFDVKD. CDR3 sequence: CATSDQGKDEKLFF. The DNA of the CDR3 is TGTGCCACCAGTGATCAGGGTAAAGACGAAAAACTGTTTTTT.

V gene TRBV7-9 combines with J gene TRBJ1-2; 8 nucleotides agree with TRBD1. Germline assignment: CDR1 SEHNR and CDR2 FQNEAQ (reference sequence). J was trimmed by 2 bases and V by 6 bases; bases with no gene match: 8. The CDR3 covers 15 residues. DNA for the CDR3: TGTGCCAGCAGTCCTAGGACAGGGACCAACTATGGCTACACCTTC. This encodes CASSPRTGTNYGYTF. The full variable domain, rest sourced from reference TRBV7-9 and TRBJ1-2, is DTGVSQNPRHKITKRGQNVTFRCDPISEHNRLYWYRQTLGQGPEFLTYFQNEAQLEKSRLLSDRFSAERPKGSFSTLEIQRTEQGDSAMYLCASSPRTGTNYGYTFGSGTRLTVV.

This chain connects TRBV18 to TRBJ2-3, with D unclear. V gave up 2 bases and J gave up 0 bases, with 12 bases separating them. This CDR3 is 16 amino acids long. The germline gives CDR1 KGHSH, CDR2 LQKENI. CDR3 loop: CASSPAPTSSTDTQYF. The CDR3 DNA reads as TGTGCCAGCTCACCAGCCCCGACTTCTAGCACAGATACGCAGTATTTT.

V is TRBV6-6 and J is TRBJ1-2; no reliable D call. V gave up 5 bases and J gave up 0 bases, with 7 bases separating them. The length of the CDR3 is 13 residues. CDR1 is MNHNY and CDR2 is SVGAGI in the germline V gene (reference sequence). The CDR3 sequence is CASSADPNYGYTF. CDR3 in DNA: TGTGCCAGCAGTGCAGATCCTAACTATGGCTACACCTTC.

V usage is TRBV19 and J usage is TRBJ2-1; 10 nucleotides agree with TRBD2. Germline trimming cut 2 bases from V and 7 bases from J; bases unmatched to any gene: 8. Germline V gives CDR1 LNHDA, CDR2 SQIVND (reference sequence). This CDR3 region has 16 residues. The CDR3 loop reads CASSIHPSGRRNEQFF. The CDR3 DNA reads TGTGCCAGTAGTATACATCCTAGCGGGAGACGGAATGAGCAGTTCTTC.

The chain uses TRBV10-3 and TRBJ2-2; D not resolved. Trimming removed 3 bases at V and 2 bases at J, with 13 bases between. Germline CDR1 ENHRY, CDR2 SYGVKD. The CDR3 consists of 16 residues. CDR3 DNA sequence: TGTGCCATCAGTGAACGGGCCCAACCCAACACCGGGGAGCTGTTTTTT. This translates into CAISERAQPNTGELFF.

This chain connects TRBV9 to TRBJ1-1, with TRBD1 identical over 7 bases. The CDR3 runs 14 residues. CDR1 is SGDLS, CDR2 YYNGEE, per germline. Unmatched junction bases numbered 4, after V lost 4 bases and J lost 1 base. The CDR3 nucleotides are TGTGCCAGCAGCAAACAGGGGAAGAACACTGAAGCTTTCTTT. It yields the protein CASSKQGKNTEAFF.

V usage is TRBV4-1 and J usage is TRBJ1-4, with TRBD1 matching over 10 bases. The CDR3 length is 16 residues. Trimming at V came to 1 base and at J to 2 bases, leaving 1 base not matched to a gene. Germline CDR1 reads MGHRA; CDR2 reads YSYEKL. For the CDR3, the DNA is TGCGCCAGCAGCCAAGGGACAGGGGGGACTAATGAAAAACTGTTTTTT. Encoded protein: CASSQGTGGTNEKLFF.

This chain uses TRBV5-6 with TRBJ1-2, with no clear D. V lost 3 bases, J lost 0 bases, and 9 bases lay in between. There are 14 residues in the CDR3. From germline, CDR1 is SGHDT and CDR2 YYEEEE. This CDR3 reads CASSSASTNYGYTF. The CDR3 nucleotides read TGTGCCAGCAGCTCGGCTTCGACTAACTATGGCTACACCTTC.

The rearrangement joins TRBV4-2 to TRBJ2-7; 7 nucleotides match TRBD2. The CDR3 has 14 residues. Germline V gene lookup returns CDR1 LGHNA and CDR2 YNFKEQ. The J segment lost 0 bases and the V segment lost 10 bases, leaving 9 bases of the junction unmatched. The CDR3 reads CANHSTSDSYEQYF. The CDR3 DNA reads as TGTGCCAACCATTCTACTAGCGACTCCTACGAGCAGTACTTC.

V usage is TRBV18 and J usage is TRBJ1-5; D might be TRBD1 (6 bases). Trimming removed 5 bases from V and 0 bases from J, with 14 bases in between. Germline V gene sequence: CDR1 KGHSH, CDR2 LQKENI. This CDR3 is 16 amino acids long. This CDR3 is CASSAGQIDSNQPQHF. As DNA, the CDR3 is TGTGCCAGCTCAGCAGGACAGATCGATAGCAATCAGCCCCAGCATTTT.

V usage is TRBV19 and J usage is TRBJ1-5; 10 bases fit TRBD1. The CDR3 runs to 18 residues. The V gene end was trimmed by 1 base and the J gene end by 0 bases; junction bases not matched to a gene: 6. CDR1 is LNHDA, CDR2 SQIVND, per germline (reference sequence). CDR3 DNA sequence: TGTGCCAGTAGTATAGGGGACAGGGGCCAATATAGCAATCAGCCCCAGCATTTT. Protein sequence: CASSIGDRGQYSNQPQHF.

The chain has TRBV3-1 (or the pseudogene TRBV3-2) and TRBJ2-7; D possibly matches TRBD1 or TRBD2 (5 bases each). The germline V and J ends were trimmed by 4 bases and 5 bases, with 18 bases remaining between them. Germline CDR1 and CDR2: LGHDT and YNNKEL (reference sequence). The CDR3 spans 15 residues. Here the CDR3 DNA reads TGTGCCAGCAGCCTTTACAGCGAGAGGGGAAACGAGCAGTACTTC. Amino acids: CASSLYSERGNEQYF.

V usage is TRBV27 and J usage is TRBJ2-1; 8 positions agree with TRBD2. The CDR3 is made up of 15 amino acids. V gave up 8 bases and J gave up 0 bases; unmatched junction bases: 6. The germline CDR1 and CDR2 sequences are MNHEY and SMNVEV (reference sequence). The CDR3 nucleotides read TGTGCCAGCCTTAGCGGGGTGAGCTCCTACAATGAGCAGTTCTTC. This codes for CASLSGVSSYNEQFF.

The CDR3 nucleotides are TGTGCCAGCAGTGTCGGTGGGGCTAATGAAAAACTGTTTTTT. Protein product: CASSVGGANEKLFF. The V gene is TRBV2, the J gene TRBJ1-4; D is unclear. V was cut by 4 bases and J by 3 bases, with 9 bases left in between. CDR1 is SNHLY and CDR2 is FYNNEI in the germline V gene. This CDR3 comprises 14 residues.

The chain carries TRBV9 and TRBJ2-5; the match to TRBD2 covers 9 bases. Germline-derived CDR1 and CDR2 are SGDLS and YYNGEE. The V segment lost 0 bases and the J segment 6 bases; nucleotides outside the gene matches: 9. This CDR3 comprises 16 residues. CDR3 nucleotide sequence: TGTGCCAGCAGCGTAGCGACCGGGACTAGCAGGCAGACCCAGTACTTC. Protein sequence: CASSVATGTSRQTQYF.

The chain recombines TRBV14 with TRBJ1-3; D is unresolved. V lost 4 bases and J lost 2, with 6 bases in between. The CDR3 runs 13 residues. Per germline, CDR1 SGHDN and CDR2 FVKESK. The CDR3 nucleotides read TGTGCCAGCAGCCCCATAGCTGGAAACACCATATATTTT. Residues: CASSPIAGNTIYF.